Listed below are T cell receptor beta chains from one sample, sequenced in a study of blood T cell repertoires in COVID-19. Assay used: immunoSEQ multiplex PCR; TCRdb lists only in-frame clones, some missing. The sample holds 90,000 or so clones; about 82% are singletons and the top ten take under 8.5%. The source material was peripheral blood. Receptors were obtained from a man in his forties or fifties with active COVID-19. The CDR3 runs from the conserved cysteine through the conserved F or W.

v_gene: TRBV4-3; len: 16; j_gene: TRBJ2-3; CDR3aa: CASSQLGQGALDTQYF
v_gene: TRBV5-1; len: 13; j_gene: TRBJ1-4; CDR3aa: CASSLGGDEKLFF
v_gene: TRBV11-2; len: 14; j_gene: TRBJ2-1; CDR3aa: CASSPRAGNNEQFF
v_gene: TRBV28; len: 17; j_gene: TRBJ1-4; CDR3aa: CASSRGQHLGVNEKLFF
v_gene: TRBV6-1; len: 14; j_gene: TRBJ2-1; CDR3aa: CASRTEDLHNEQFF
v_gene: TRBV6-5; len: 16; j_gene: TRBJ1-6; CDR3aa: CASSYSGTGGNSPLHF
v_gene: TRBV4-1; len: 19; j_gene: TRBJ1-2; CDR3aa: CASSRGIRDRGLPNYGYTF
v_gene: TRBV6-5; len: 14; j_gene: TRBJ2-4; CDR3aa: CASSPGQGVNIQYF
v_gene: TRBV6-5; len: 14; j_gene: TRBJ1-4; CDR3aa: CASLSRGASEKLFF
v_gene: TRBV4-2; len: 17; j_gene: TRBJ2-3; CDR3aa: CASSQVVIASGGDTQYF
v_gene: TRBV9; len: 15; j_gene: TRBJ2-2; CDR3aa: CASSVGTGAPGELFF
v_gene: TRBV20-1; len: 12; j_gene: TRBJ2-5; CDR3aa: CSASPSVETQYF
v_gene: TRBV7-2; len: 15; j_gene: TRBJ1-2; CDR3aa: CASSFTGGYGGGYTF
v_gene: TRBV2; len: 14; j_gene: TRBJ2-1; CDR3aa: CASTPRQGYNEQFF
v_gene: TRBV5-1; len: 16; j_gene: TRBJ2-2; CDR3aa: CASSFRTGGNTGELFF
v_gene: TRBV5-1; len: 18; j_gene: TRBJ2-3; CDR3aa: CASSLGPGGATSGDTQYF
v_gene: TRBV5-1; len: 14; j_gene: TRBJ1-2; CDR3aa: CASSLVAGNSGYTF
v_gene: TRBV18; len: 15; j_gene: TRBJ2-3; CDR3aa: CASSPPTRSTDTQYF
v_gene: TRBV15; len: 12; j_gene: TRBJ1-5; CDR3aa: CATSSRDQPQHF
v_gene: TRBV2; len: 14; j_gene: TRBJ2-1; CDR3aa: CASSDGRAGNEQFF